This T cell receptor beta chain was sequenced for a study of OX40 agonist ivuxolimab in advanced cancers. CDR1 is SEHNR and CDR2 is FQNEAQ in the germline V gene (reference sequence). CDR3 length: 12 amino acids. V shed 4 bases and J shed 7 bases, with 10 bases lying between them. Only in-frame clones appear in the TCRdb table, and some are missing; sequencing was by immunoSEQ multiplex PCR. The table includes 48,000 or so clones, roughly 90% detected once. This specimen was CD4+ or CD8+ T cells sorted from blood, taken in a trial of the OX40 agonist ivuxolimab. V gene TRBV7-9 combines with J gene TRBJ1-2; D perhaps matches TRBD1 (5 bases). The receptor's source is an adult with an advanced solid tumor such as melanoma, head and neck, liver or kidney cancer. The CDR3 nucleotides are TGTGCCAGCAGCTCATATAGGGGTGGCTACACCTTC. Amino acid sequence: CASSSYRGGYTF.